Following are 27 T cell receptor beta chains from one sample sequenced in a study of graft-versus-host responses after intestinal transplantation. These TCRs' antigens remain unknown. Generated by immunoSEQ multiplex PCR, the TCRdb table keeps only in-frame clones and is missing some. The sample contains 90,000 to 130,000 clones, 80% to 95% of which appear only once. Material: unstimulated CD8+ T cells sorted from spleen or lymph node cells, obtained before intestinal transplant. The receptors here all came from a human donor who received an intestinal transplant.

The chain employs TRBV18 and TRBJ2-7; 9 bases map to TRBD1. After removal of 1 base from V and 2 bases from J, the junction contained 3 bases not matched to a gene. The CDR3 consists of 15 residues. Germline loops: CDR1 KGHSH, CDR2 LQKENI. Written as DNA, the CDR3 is TGTGCCAGCTCACCACGCGGGACAGGGACCTACGAGCAGTACTTC. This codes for CASSPRGTGTYEQYF.

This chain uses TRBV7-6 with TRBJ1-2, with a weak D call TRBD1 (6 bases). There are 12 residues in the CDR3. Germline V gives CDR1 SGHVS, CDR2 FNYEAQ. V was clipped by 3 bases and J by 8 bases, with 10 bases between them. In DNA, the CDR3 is TGTGCCAGCAGCTTTGACAGGTCCGGCTACACCTTC. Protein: CASSFDRSGYTF.

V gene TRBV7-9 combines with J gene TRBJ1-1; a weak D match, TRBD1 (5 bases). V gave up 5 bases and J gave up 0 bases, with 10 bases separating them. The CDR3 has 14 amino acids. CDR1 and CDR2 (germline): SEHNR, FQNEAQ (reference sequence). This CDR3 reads CASSPGLMNTEAFF. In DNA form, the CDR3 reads TGTGCCAGCAGCCCGGGACTCATGAACACTGAAGCTTTCTTT.

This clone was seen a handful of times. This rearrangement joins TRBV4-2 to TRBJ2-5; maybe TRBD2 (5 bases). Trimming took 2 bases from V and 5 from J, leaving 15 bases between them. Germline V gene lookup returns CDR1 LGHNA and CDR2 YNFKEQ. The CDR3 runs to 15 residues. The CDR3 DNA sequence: TGTGCCAGCAGCCAACTAGCCTTTAGATGGGAGACCCAGTACTTC. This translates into CASSQLAFRWETQYF.

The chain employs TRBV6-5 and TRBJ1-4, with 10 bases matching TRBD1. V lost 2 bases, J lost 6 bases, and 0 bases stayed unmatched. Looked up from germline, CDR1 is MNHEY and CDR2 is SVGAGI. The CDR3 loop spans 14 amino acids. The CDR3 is CASSYGQGDEKLFF. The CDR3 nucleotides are TGTGCCAGCAGTTACGGACAGGGGGATGAAAAACTGTTTTTT.

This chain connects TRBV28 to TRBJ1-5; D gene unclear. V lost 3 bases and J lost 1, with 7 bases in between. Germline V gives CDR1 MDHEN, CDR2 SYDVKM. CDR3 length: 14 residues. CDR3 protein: CASSFLGSNQPQHF. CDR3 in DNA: TGTGCCAGCAGTTTTTTGGGGAGCAATCAGCCCCAGCATTTT.

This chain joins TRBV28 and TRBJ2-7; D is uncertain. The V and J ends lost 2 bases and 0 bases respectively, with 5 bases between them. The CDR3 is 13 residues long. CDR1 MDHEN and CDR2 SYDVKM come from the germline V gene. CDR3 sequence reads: CASSLGDSYEQYF. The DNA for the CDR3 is TGTGCCAGCAGTTTAGGGGACTCCTACGAGCAGTACTTC. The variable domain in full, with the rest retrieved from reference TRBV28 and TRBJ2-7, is DVKVTQSSRYLVKRTGEKVFLECVQDMDHENMFWYRQDPGLGLRLIYFSYDVKMKEKGDIPEGYSVSREKKERFSLILESASTNQTSMYLCASSLGDSYEQYFGPGTRLTVT.

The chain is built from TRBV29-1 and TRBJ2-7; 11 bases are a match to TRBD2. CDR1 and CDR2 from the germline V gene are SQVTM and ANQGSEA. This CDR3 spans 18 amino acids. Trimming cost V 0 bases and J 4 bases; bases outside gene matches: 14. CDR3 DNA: TGCAGCGTTGAAGATCACGTAGCGGGAGGGCCTGGATCGTACGAGCAGTACTTC. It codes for CSVEDHVAGGPGSYEQYF.

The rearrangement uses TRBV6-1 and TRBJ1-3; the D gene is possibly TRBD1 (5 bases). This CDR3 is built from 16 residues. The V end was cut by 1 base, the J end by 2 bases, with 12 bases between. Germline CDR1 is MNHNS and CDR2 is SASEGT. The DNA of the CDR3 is TGTGCCAGCAGTGAAGAGAAGGGGCCTCCTGGAAACACCATATATTTT. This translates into CASSEEKGPPGNTIYF.

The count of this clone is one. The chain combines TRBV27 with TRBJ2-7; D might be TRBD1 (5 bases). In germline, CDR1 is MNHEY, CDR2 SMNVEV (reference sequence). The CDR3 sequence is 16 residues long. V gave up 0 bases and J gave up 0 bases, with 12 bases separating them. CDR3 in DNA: TGTGCCAGCAGTTTATCAGGGGCCTTAGACTCCTACGAGCAGTACTTC. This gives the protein CASSLSGALDSYEQYF.

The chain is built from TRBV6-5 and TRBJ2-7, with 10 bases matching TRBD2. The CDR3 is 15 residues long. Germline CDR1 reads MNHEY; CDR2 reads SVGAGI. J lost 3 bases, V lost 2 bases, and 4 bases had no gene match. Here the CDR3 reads CASSYGLAEYYEQYF. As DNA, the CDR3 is TGTGCCAGCAGTTACGGACTAGCGGAATACTACGAGCAGTACTTC.

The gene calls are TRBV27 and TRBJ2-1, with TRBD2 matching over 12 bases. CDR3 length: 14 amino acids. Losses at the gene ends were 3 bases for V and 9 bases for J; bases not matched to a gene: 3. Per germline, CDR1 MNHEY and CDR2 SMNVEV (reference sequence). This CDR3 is CASSFELAGGEQFF. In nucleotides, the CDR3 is TGTGCCAGCAGTTTCGAACTAGCGGGAGGTGAGCAGTTCTTC.

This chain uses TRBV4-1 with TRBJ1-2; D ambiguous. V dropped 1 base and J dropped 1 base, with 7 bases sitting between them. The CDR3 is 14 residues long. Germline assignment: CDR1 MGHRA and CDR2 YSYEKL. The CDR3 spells CASSQAAVNYGYTF. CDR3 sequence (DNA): TGCGCCAGCAGCCAAGCAGCGGTTAACTATGGCTACACCTTC.

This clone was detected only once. The CDR3 sequence is CASSRDLDGYTEAFF. The CDR3 coding sequence is TGTGCCAGCTCACGGGACTTGGACGGGTACACTGAAGCTTTCTTT. The chain uses TRBV18 and TRBJ1-1; D may be TRBD1 (5 bases). V was pared by 4 bases and J by 3 bases, with 15 bases between. CDR3 length equals 15 residues. Germline CDR1 KGHSH, CDR2 LQKENI. Full variable domain (rest looked up from reference TRBV18 and TRBJ1-1): NAGVMQNPRHLVRRRGQEARLRCSPMKGHSHVYWYRQLPEEGLKFMVYLQKENIIDESGMPKERFSAEFPKEGPSILRIQQVVRGDSAAYFCASSRDLDGYTEAFFGQGTRLTVV.

The CDR3 loop reads CASSPRRLRSETQYF. Written as DNA, the CDR3 is TGTGCCAGCAGCCCGAGGCGCCTACGTTCGGAGACCCAGTACTTC. The gene calls are TRBV7-8 and TRBJ2-5; D remains unclear. The CDR3 totals 15 residues. Germline V gene lookup returns CDR1 SGHVS and CDR2 FQNEAQ. Trimming cost V 5 bases and J 5 bases, with 18 bases left between them.

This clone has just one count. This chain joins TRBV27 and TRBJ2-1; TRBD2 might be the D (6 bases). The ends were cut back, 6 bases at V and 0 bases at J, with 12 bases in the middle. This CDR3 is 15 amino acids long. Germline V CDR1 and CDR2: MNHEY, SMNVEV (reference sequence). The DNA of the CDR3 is TGTGCCAGCAGGTCTACGGGGGTCTCCTACAATGAGCAGTTCTTC. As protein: CASRSTGVSYNEQFF.

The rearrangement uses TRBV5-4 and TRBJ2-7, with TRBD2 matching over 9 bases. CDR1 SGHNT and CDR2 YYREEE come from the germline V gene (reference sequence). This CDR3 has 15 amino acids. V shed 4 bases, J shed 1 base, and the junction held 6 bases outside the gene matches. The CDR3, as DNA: TGTGCCAGCAGCCCGACTAGCGGCCATTCCTACGAGCAGTACTTC. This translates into CASSPTSGHSYEQYF.

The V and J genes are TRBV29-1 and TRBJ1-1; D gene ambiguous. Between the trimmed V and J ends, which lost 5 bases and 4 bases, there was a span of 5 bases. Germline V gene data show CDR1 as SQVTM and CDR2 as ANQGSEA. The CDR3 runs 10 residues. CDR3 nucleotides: TGCAGCGTTCCCGGCACTGAAGCTTTCTTT. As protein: CSVPGTEAFF. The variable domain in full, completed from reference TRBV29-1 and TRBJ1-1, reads SAVISQKPSRDICQRGTSLTIQCQVDSQVTMMFWYRQQPGQSLTLIATANQGSEATYESGFVIDKFPISRPNLTFSTLTVSNMSPEDSSIYLCSVPGTEAFFGQGTRLTVV.

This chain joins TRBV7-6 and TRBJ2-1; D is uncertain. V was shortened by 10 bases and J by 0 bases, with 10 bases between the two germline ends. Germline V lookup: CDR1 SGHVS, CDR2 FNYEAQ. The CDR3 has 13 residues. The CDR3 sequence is CAISEVSYNEQFF. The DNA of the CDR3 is TGTGCCATCTCCGAAGTCTCCTACAATGAGCAGTTCTTC.

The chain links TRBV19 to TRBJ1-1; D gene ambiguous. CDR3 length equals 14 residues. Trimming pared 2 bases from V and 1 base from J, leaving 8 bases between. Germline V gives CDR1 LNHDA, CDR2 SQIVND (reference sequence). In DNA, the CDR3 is TGTGCCAGTAGTATAAGGGCAGGGAACACTGAAGCTTTCTTT. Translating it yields CASSIRAGNTEAFF. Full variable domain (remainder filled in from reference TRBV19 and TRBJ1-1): DGGITQSPKYLFRKEGQNVTLSCEQNLNHDAMYWYRQDPGQGLRLIYYSQIVNDFQKGDIAEGYSVSREKKESFPLTVTSAQKNPTAFYLCASSIRAGNTEAFFGQGTRLTVV.

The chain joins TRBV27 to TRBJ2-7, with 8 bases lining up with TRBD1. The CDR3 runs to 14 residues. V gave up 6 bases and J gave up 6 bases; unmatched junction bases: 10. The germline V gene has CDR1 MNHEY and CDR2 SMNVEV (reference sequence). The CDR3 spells CASSYTGTGSEQYF. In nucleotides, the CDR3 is TGTGCCAGCAGCTACACCGGGACAGGATCCGAGCAGTACTTC.

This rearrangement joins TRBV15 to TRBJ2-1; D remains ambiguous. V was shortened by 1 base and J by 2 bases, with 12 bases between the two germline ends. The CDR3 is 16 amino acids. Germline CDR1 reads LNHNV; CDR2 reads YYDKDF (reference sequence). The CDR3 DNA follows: TGTGCCACCAGCAGAGTCGGGTATCTGGCCTACAATGAGCAGTTCTTC. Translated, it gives CATSRVGYLAYNEQFF.

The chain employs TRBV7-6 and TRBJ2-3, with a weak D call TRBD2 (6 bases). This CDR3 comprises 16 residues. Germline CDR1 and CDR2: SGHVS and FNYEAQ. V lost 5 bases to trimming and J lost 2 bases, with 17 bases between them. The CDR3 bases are TGTGCCAGCAGCCGTGCGGGGTCGAGGTACACAGATACGCAGTATTTT. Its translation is CASSRAGSRYTDTQYF. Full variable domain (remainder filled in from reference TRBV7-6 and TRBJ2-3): GAGVSQSPRYKVTKRGQDVALRCDPISGHVSLYWYRQALGQGPEFLTYFNYEAQQDKSGLPNDRFSAERPEGSISTLTIQRTEQRDSAMYRCASSRAGSRYTDTQYFGPGTRLTVL.

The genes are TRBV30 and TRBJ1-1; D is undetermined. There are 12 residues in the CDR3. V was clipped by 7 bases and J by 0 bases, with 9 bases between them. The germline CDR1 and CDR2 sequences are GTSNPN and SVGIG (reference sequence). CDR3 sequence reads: CASSVMNTEAFF. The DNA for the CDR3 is TGTGCCTCCAGCGTTATGAACACTGAAGCTTTCTTT.

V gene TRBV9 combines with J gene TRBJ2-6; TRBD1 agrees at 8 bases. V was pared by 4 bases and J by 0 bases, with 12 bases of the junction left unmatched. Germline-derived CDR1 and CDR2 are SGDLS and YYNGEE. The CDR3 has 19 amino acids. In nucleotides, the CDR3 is TGTGCCAGCAGCCCACGGACAGGGACACTGGTCTCTGGGGCCAACGTCCTGACTTTC. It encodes CASSPRTGTLVSGANVLTF.

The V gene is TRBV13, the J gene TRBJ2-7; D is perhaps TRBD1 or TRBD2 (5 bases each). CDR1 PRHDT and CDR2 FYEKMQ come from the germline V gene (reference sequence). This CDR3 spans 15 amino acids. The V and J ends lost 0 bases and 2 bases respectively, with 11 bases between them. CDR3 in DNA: TGTGCCAGCAGCTTAGGCCGGGGCAGGGCCTACGAGCAGTACTTC. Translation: CASSLGRGRAYEQYF.

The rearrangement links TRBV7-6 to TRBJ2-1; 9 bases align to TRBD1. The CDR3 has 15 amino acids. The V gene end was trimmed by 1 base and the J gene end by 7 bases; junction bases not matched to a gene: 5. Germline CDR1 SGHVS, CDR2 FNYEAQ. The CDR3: CASSLGPGTGNEQFF. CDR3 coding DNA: TGTGCCAGCAGCTTAGGACCCGGGACAGGGAATGAGCAGTTCTTC.